These 17 T cell receptor beta chains originate from one sample sequenced in a study of identical twins. TCRdb called the 5' RACE reads again in MiXCR, with one record for every CDR3 protein. The data hold about 720,000 distinct CDR3 sequences, with roughly 18% observed a single time. In addition, the sample was reused for a study of T cells expressing NK-cell markers.

The material sequenced was PBMCs. These TCRs come from a woman aged 18-29 years in good health.

This chain uses TRBV9 with TRBJ1-1; D not resolved. CDR1 is SGDLS, CDR2 YYNGEE, per germline. CDR3 length: 14 amino acids. V lost 0 bases, J lost 0 bases, and 6 bases lay in between. The chain's CDR3 is CASSVEILNTEAFF. CDR3 nucleotide sequence: TGTGCCAGCAGCGTAGAGATTTTGAACACTGAAGCTTTCTTT.

The CDR3 spells CASSNRFGWAGELFF. In DNA form, the CDR3 reads TGTGCCAGCAGCAACAGATTCGGCTGGGCGGGGGAGCTGTTTTTT. The genes are TRBV28 and TRBJ2-2; D is unresolved. Germline CDR1 reads MDHEN; CDR2 reads SYDVKM. The V end lost 6 bases, the J end lost 8 bases, and 19 bases lay between the germline ends. The CDR3 is 15 amino acids.

This clonotype was counted a few times. The CDR3 DNA reads TGTGCCAGCAGCTTCGGACAGGGAAGAGGTTTCGGCTACACCTTC. Translation gives CASSFGQGRGFGYTF. The chain couples TRBV7-9 to TRBJ1-2; 8 nucleotides line up with TRBD1. Trimming removed 3 bases from V and 8 bases from J; junction bases left unmatched: 11. Looked up from germline, CDR1 is SEHNR and CDR2 is FQNEAQ (reference sequence). CDR3 length: 15 residues. Supplemented by reference TRBV7-9 and TRBJ1-2, the full variable domain reads DTGVSQNPRHKITKRGQNVTFRCDPISEHNRLYWYRQTLGQGPEFLTYFQNEAQLEKSRLLSDRFSAERPKGSFSTLEIQRTEQGDSAMYLCASSFGQGRGFGYTFGSGTRLTVV.

This clonotype was observed a handful of times. V and J are TRBV20-1 and TRBJ2-3, with no clear D. The CDR3 spans 15 residues. From germline, CDR1 is DFQATT and CDR2 SNEGSKA (reference sequence). V lost 6 bases to trimming and J lost 2 bases, with 18 bases between them. This CDR3 is CSAPTSPTHTDTQYF. In DNA, the CDR3 is TGCAGTGCACCCACTTCACCAACTCACACAGATACGCAGTATTTT.

This clonotype turned up a few times. V usage is TRBV20-1 and J usage is TRBJ2-3; the match to TRBD1 covers 9 bases. This CDR3 has 16 residues. CDR1 is DFQATT and CDR2 is SNEGSKA in the germline V gene (reference sequence). Unmatched junction bases numbered 10, after V lost 0 bases and J lost 6 bases. This chain's CDR3 is CSAREGRTGAWDTQYF. The DNA for the CDR3 is TGCAGTGCTAGAGAGGGTAGGACAGGGGCTTGGGATACGCAGTATTTT.

There are a few counts of this clonotype. The V call is TRBV2, the J call TRBJ2-3, with TRBD2 as a possible D gene (6 bases). The germline V gene encodes CDR1 SNHLY and CDR2 FYNNEI. This CDR3 has 16 residues. V was shortened by 3 bases and J by 1 base, with 14 bases between the two germline ends. The CDR3 loop is CASSERAGGGTDTQYF. DNA for the CDR3: TGTGCCAGCAGTGAGAGAGCGGGCGGCGGCACAGATACGCAGTATTTT.

J is TRBJ1-5 and V is TRBV4-3; D not resolved. Germline V gene data show CDR1 as LGHNA and CDR2 as YSLEER. The CDR3 runs to 15 residues. The V end was cut by 2 bases, the J end by 7 bases, with 15 bases between. The CDR3 loop is CASSQILRPGQPQHF. The CDR3 nucleotides read TGCGCCAGCAGCCAAATCCTGCGGCCGGGCCAGCCCCAGCATTTT.

The genes are TRBV20-1 and TRBJ1-2; maybe TRBD1 (5 bases). The CDR3 covers 15 residues. Germline V gene sequence: CDR1 DFQATT, CDR2 SNEGSKA (reference sequence). Trimming shortened V by 1 base and J by 0 bases, and 12 bases separated the two germline ends. In DNA, the CDR3 is TGCAGTGCTAGAGGGGACGGAACCTCTAACTATGGCTACACCTTC. Amino acids: CSARGDGTSNYGYTF.

This clonotype has only a few counts. The chain has TRBV7-2 and TRBJ2-1; 10 bases are a match to TRBD2. This CDR3 contains 14 residues. J was trimmed by 10 bases and V by 8 bases; bases with no gene match: 11. Germline V lookup: CDR1 SGHTA, CDR2 FQGNSA. The CDR3 region is CASSNLLAGLEQFF. CDR3 nucleotide sequence: TGTGCCAGCTCAAACCTACTAGCGGGACTAGAGCAGTTCTTC.

This clonotype has just a few counts. The V gene is TRBV12-3 or TRBV12-4, the J gene TRBJ1-2; TRBD1 matches at 8 bases. With 6 bases clipped from V and 6 bases from J, the junction kept 6 bases outside the gene matches. The CDR3 runs to 13 residues. DNA of the CDR3: TGTGCCAGCAGCCGGACAGGGTTGAATGGCTACACCTTC. The encoded protein is CASSRTGLNGYTF.

J is TRBJ2-7 and V is TRBV5-1; D is undetermined. The germline V and J ends were trimmed by 4 bases and 2 bases, with 7 bases remaining between them. Germline values: CDR1 SGHRS, CDR2 YFSETQ. The CDR3 has 12 residues. The CDR3 loop is CASSKVAYEQYF. The CDR3 nucleotides read TGCGCCAGCAGCAAAGTGGCCTACGAGCAGTACTTC.

This clonotype occurred a few times. CDR3 in amino acids: CAISEEGQARYF. The CDR3 coding sequence is TGTGCCATCAGTGAAGAGGGACAGGCTCGGTACTTC. This chain joins TRBV10-3 and TRBJ2-7; TRBD1 matches 8 bases. V lost 3 bases, J lost 12 bases, and 7 bases stayed unmatched. The CDR3 extends over 12 amino acids. Germline V CDR1 and CDR2: ENHRY, SYGVKD.

This clonotype was detected only a few times. The genes are TRBV14 and TRBJ2-5; D not certain. The germline V gene has CDR1 SGHDN and CDR2 FVKESK. This CDR3 has 15 residues. V gave up 3 bases and J gave up 3 bases, with 14 bases separating them. The CDR3 DNA follows: TGTGCCAGCAGCCATCCCGCGGTGGGTAAAGAGACCCAGTACTTC. Translated, it gives CASSHPAVGKETQYF.

The CDR3 nucleotides read TGCGCCAGCAGCTTCAAAGGGGGCCTCACAATGAACACTGAAGCTTTCTTT. Residues: CASSFKGGLTMNTEAFF. The chain employs TRBV5-1 and TRBJ1-1, with 7 bases lining up with TRBD1. Losses at the gene ends were 2 bases for V and 0 bases for J; bases not matched to a gene: 10. Germline CDR1 reads SGHRS; CDR2 reads YFSETQ. CDR3 size: 17 residues.

The V and J genes are TRBV6-1 and TRBJ2-1; 7 bases are a match to TRBD1. Trimming at V came to 5 bases and at J to 5 bases, leaving 9 bases not matched to a gene. The CDR3 spans 15 residues. The germline gives CDR1 MNHNS, CDR2 SASEGT. The CDR3 loop reads CASSPDRDFHNEQFF. CDR3 sequence (DNA): TGTGCCAGCAGTCCAGACAGGGATTTCCACAATGAGCAGTTCTTC.

The chain links TRBV20-1 to TRBJ1-2; D gene unclear. The V end lost 3 bases, the J end lost 5 bases, and 13 bases lay between the germline ends. Germline V gives CDR1 DFQATT, CDR2 SNEGSKA (reference sequence). This CDR3 has 13 residues. The CDR3 region is CSASGLVPYGYTF. The CDR3 DNA reads TGCAGTGCTAGTGGGTTGGTCCCGTATGGCTACACCTTC.

The chain links TRBV29-1 to TRBJ1-2, with D tentatively TRBD1 (5 bases). The CDR3 spans 15 residues. The germline gives CDR1 SQVTM, CDR2 ANQGSEA. V was clipped by 0 bases and J by 2 bases, with 13 bases between them. CDR3 sequence: CSVEEKGRANYGYTF. The CDR3 DNA sequence: TGCAGCGTTGAAGAGAAGGGCAGGGCGAACTATGGCTACACCTTC.